The clone carrying this T cell receptor beta chain was found once. Its antigen is not known. This record belongs to a study of Ad26.COV2.S vaccination and SARS-CoV-2 variants. Findings of the study overall: Reportedly, after vaccination the spike-specific CD8+ and CD4+ T cell responses displayed substantial breadth.

Sequencing was performed with immunoSEQ multiplex PCR; in TCRdb, only in-frame clones are kept and a portion is missing. The sample has 440,000 or so clones, 80% to 95% seen once; the top ten hold about 4.5%. Treatment meaning: some 19 received Ad26.COV2.S at low or high dose, single or two shots; roughly five received placebo; per-sample allocation not given. Sampling occurred on day 63 after the first vaccine or placebo injection. Cohort 1b enrolled adults aged 18-55 years in Boston. The germline gives CDR1 LNHDA, CDR2 SQIVND (reference sequence). V lost 6 bases, J lost 2 bases, and 5 bases stayed unmatched. The CDR3 spans 14 residues.

The chain combines TRBV19 with TRBJ2-3, with 7 bases lining up with TRBD2. Sequenced here: peripheral blood, sampled in a trial of Ad26.COV2.S vaccine versus placebo. This TCR came from a person between 18 and 59 years old who received the Ad26.COV2.S COVID-19 vaccine or a placebo. DNA for the CDR3: TGTGCCAGTAGCTGGGGGGGAACCACAGATACGCAGTATTTT. As protein: CASSWGGTTDTQYF.